These 10 T cell receptor beta chains were sequenced from one sample in a study of T cell responses to AZD1222 COVID-19 vaccine. Assay: immunoSEQ multiplex PCR; the TCRdb copy retains only in-frame clones and omits some. The table shows approximately 120,000 clones, with about 90% occurring only once. This material consisted of peripheral blood, taken on day 0 of MenACWY control vaccination. The receptor source for this set is an adult in good health.

The chain carries TRBV6-1 and TRBJ2-2; TRBD2 is a possible D gene (6 bases). Germline V gene data show CDR1 as MNHNS and CDR2 as SASEGT. The CDR3 loop spans 16 amino acids. With 2 bases removed from V and 0 bases from J, the gap between germline ends came to 10 bases. The CDR3: CASSEWAGPNTGELFF. The CDR3 bases are TGTGCCAGCAGTGAATGGGCGGGACCGAACACCGGGGAGCTGTTTTTT.

The chain combines TRBV25-1 with TRBJ1-1; perhaps TRBD1 as D (5 bases). Per the germline V gene, CDR1 is MGHDK and CDR2 is SYGVNS. Trimming took off 6 bases at V and 6 bases at J, with 23 bases between the two ends. The CDR3 totals 16 residues. CDR3 DNA sequence: TGTGCCAGCAGGAGTGGGCGGAGGGGAGGTGGCGCTGAAGCTTTCTTT. Translated: CASRSGRRGGGAEAFF.

The chain uses TRBV7-9 and TRBJ2-7; D is possibly TRBD1 (7 bases). CDR1 and CDR2 from the germline V gene are SEHNR and FQNEAQ (reference sequence). CDR3 length: 15 amino acids. V lost 3 bases and J lost 0, with 12 bases in between. The CDR3 sequence: CASSFAGGPSYEQYF. For the CDR3, the DNA is TGTGCCAGCAGCTTCGCAGGGGGGCCCTCCTACGAGCAGTACTTC.

J is TRBJ1-1 and V is TRBV5-8, with D possibly matching TRBD1 (6 bases). V lost 0 bases and J 1 base, leaving 13 bases between the germline ends. Germline assignment: CDR1 SGHTS and CDR2 YDEGEE. This CDR3 region has 16 residues. CDR3 protein: CASSLVLTGRNTEAFF. The CDR3 DNA is TGTGCCAGCAGCTTGGTACTAACAGGGAGGAACACTGAAGCTTTCTTT.

The rearrangement uses TRBV28 and TRBJ1-1; no reliable D call. V was trimmed by 2 bases and J by 8 bases, leaving 9 bases between them. This CDR3 is built from 12 residues. The germline V gene has CDR1 MDHEN and CDR2 SYDVKM. The CDR3 DNA follows: TGTGCCAGCAGTTTAAGGGATCTGGAAGCTTTCTTT. It specifies CASSLRDLEAFF.

The chain couples TRBV6-5 to TRBJ2-7; D remains unclear. The V end was cut by 8 bases, the J end by 4 bases, with 9 bases between. CDR1 is MNHEY, CDR2 SVGAGI, per germline. This CDR3 comprises 11 residues. CDR3 sequence (DNA): TGTGCCAGCGGGTCTGAATACGAGCAGTACGTC. Translating gives CASGSEYEQYV.

The chain joins TRBV6-5 to TRBJ1-1, with unresolved D. Germline assignment: CDR1 MNHEY and CDR2 SVGAGI. V was pared by 6 bases and J by 1 base, with 12 bases between. The CDR3 spans 14 residues. The CDR3 is CASSTAGPNTEAFF. The CDR3 coding sequence is TGTGCCAGCAGCACCGCAGGCCCGAACACTGAAGCTTTCTTT.

The rearrangement links TRBV28 to TRBJ2-3; either TRBD1 or TRBD2 may fit D (5 bases each). Trimming took off 4 bases at V and 4 bases at J, with 15 bases between the two ends. Germline V lookup: CDR1 MDHEN, CDR2 SYDVKM. The CDR3 loop spans 15 amino acids. The CDR3 DNA reads as TGTGCCAGCAGTTCACCGGGACCCCTCGCAGATACGCAGTATTTT. This translates into CASSSPGPLADTQYF.

The rearrangement joins TRBV2 to TRBJ2-5, with D perhaps TRBD1 or TRBD2 (6 bases each). Germline CDR1 reads SNHLY; CDR2 reads FYNNEI. CDR3 length equals 19 residues. V dropped 3 bases and J dropped 0 bases, with 23 bases sitting between them. DNA for the CDR3: TGTGCCAGCAGTGATTCCGGGGGCCTGGAGCAGTTGTACCAAGAGACCCAGTACTTC. This gives the protein CASSDSGGLEQLYQETQYF.

The chain has TRBV28 and TRBJ2-2; a possible D gene is TRBD1 (6 bases). Germline values: CDR1 MDHEN, CDR2 SYDVKM. V lost 6 bases and J lost 9, with 11 bases in between. This CDR3 comprises 12 residues. In nucleotides, the CDR3 is TGTGCCAGCAGCCGGGACATCCGGGAGCTGTTTTTT. Residues: CASSRDIRELFF.